The 5 T cell receptor beta chains below all came from one sample that was sequenced in a study of T cells in Graves' hyperthyroidism and ophthalmopathy. Amplified regions were TCR beta CDR3 sequences from RNA transcripts. With the HTBI primer set, the TCR CDR3 went through a first round of RT-PCR. MiXCR, applied by TCRdb to the multiplex PCR reads, yields one record per CDR3 protein. The sample records fewer than 600,000 distinct CDR3 sequences, around 15% being singletons. The sample consisted of blood. The receptors come from a woman aged 18-35 years with Graves' hyperthyroidism.

There are many counts of this clonotype. The gene calls are TRBV3-1 and TRBJ2-7; 10 bases line up with TRBD2. Germline values: CDR1 LGHDT, CDR2 YNNKEL (reference sequence). Unmatched junction bases numbered 10, after V lost 7 bases and J lost 7 bases. The CDR3 totals 14 residues. CDR3 DNA: TGTGCCAGCACCCCCCTAGCGGGAGTGGGGGAGCAGTACTTC. Protein product: CASTPLAGVGEQYF.

This clonotype was counted at least ten times. The chain combines TRBV27 with TRBJ2-7; 14 bases fit TRBD2. The CDR3 runs to 14 residues. The germline CDR1 and CDR2 sequences are MNHEY and SMNVEV (reference sequence). V shed 6 bases, J shed 7 bases, and the junction held 5 bases outside the gene matches. CDR3 nucleotide sequence: TGTGCCAGCAGCCGACTAGCGGGAGGGTGGGAGCAGTACGTC. Its protein product is CASSRLAGGWEQYV.

This chain connects TRBV6-1 to TRBJ1-2; tentatively, D is TRBD1 (5 bases). The CDR3 consists of 14 residues. Germline loops: CDR1 MNHNS, CDR2 SASEGT. V lost 5 bases and J 2 bases, leaving 12 bases between the germline ends. CDR3 loop: CASSTRDGNYGYTF. The CDR3 nucleotides are TGTGCCAGCAGTACCCGGGACGGCAACTATGGCTACACCTTC.

This clonotype was detected ten times or more. The CDR3 protein is CASSFVGGEQYV. For the CDR3, the DNA is TGTGCCAGCAGCTTCGTCGGCGGCGAGCAGTACGTC. The chain is built from TRBV7-9 and TRBJ2-7; the D is unclear. This CDR3 is built from 12 residues. Trimming left V 3 bases short and J 6 bases short, with 9 bases between. Germline loops: CDR1 SEHNR, CDR2 FQNEAQ (reference sequence).

This clonotype showed up many times. This chain links TRBV6-1 with TRBJ2-1; TRBD1 aligns across 9 bases. There are 16 residues in the CDR3. Trimming cost V 10 bases and J 3 bases; bases outside gene matches: 13. Looked up from germline, CDR1 is MNHNS and CDR2 is SASEGT. In DNA form, the CDR3 reads TGTGCCACGGGACAGGGCCGCACGGGACTCTACAATGAGCAGTTCTTC. Its translation is CATGQGRTGLYNEQFF.